Listed here are 25 T cell receptor beta chains from one sample, sequenced in a study of CD8 T cells in ankylosing spondylitis. TCRdb called the 5' RACE reads again in MiXCR, with one record for every CDR3 protein. The profile shows roughly 90,000 distinct CDR3 sequences, about 8.3% of them singletons. The sequencing sample was made of blood, either unsorted or a sorted T cell fraction (not recorded which). All receptors derive from a male donor with ankylosing spondylitis or in good health (not recorded which).

This clonotype was observed many times. The DNA of the CDR3 is TGTGCCAGCAGCCCAGTTCGGGGTGGCCAAGAGACCCAGTACTTC. Translated: CASSPVRGGQETQYF. The genes are TRBV2 and TRBJ2-5, with TRBD2 as a possible D gene (5 bases). The CDR3 extends over 15 amino acids. Between the trimmed V and J ends, which lost 6 bases and 1 base, there was a span of 15 bases. The V gene's germline CDR1 is SNHLY and CDR2 FYNNEI.

The table lists this clonotype with many counts. The chain couples TRBV12-3 or TRBV12-4 to TRBJ2-3; maybe TRBD2 (5 bases). The V end was cut by 3 bases, the J end by 0 bases, with 16 bases between. The CDR3 contains 17 residues. The CDR3 coding sequence is TGTGCCAGCAGTTTCTCTAGGGCAGGCGGGAGCACAGATACGCAGTATTTT. This encodes CASSFSRAGGSTDTQYF.

Only a few counts were recorded for this clonotype. The V gene is TRBV29-1, the J gene TRBJ2-3, with TRBD2 matching 8 bases. CDR1 and CDR2 from the germline V gene are SQVTM and ANQGSEA. This CDR3 has 13 amino acids. J was trimmed by 6 bases and V by 1 base; bases with no gene match: 3. CDR3: CSVEGTSRDTQYF. In DNA, the CDR3 is TGCAGCGTTGAAGGGACTAGCCGGGATACGCAGTATTTT.

This clonotype was found many times. The V and J genes are TRBV12-3 or TRBV12-4 and TRBJ2-7; D call uncertain. The CDR3 runs 13 residues. V dropped 3 bases and J dropped 6 bases, with 12 bases sitting between them. CDR3 in amino acids: CASSFPPLLEQYF. CDR3 bases: TGTGCCAGCAGTTTTCCCCCTCTACTCGAGCAGTACTTC.

This clonotype was counted ten times or more. This chain links TRBV14 with TRBJ1-2; 7 bases agree with TRBD1. This CDR3 spans 13 amino acids. Germline CDR1 and CDR2: SGHDN and FVKESK. The junction had 1 base not matched to a gene; V was cut back by 2 bases and J by 4 bases. The DNA of the CDR3 is TGTGCCAGCAGCCAAACAGGGGTCTATGGCTACACCTTC. Protein product: CASSQTGVYGYTF. Looking up the rest from reference TRBV14 and TRBJ1-2 gives the full variable domain: EAGVTQFPSHSVIEKGQTVTLRCDPISGHDNLYWYRRVMGKEIKFLLHFVKESKQDESGMPNNRFLAERTGGTYSTLKVQPAELEDSGVYFCASSQTGVYGYTFGSGTRLTVV.

This clonotype was picked up many times. The gene calls are TRBV12-3 or TRBV12-4 and TRBJ1-1; TRBD1 might be the D (5 bases). Trimming cost V 6 bases and J 4 bases, with 15 bases left between them. CDR3 length equals 14 residues. The CDR3 reads CASSRIKGFTEAFF. CDR3 DNA: TGTGCCAGCAGCCGTATCAAGGGGTTCACTGAAGCTTTCTTT.

DNA for the CDR3: TGTGCCAGTATTCCCGGTTTGGTGAACACTGAAGCTTTCTTT. It translates to CASIPGLVNTEAFF. The gene calls are TRBV19 and TRBJ1-1; D is uncertain. Germline CDR1 and CDR2: LNHDA and SQIVND (reference sequence). The V end was cut by 7 bases, the J end by 0 bases, with 12 bases between. CDR3 length equals 14 residues.

This clonotype showed up many times. CDR3 DNA: TGTGCCAGCAGCTTGGGTGCGAATTCGGTCAGTTCCAAGGGGTCCCACGAGCAGTACTTC. This sequence encodes CASSLGANSVSSKGSHEQYF. V gene TRBV5-6 combines with J gene TRBJ2-7, with D possibly TRBD1 on 5 matching bases. Germline V gene lookup returns CDR1 SGHDT and CDR2 YYEEEE. The CDR3 is made up of 20 amino acids. V dropped 0 bases and J dropped 5 bases, with 30 bases sitting between them.

This clonotype has at least ten counts. The V gene is TRBV3-1, the J gene TRBJ2-5, with a weak D call TRBD2 (7 bases). V was pared by 4 bases and J by 5 bases, with 14 bases between. CDR1 is LGHDT, CDR2 YNNKEL, per germline (reference sequence). CDR3 length: 14 residues. The CDR3 region has the DNA TGTGCCAGCAGCCTGGGAGGGGGAGAGGAGACCCAGTACTTC. Translation gives CASSLGGGEETQYF.

This clonotype has at least ten counts. The CDR3 bases are TGCAGTGCTAGCCGGAACAAATATAGCAATCAGCCCCAGCATTTT. The encoded protein is CSASRNKYSNQPQHF. The chain couples TRBV20-1 to TRBJ1-5; D gene unclear. The CDR3 consists of 15 residues. In germline, CDR1 is DFQATT, CDR2 SNEGSKA (reference sequence). V was cut by 3 bases and J by 0 bases, with 12 bases left in between.

In its sample, this clonotype was seen many times. This rearrangement joins TRBV18 to TRBJ2-1, with 7 bases fitting TRBD1. There are 16 residues in the CDR3. J was trimmed by 1 base and V by 3 bases; bases with no gene match: 6. Germline values: CDR1 KGHSH, CDR2 LQKENI. For the CDR3, the DNA is TGTGCCAGCTCACCCCTCAGACAGGGATCCTACAATGAGCAGTTCTTC. The encoded protein is CASSPLRQGSYNEQFF.

This clonotype was observed a few times. V gene TRBV5-1 combines with J gene TRBJ2-5; 8 bases agree with TRBD1. This CDR3 has 14 amino acids. Trimming at V came to 0 bases and at J to 3 bases, leaving 1 base not matched to a gene. Germline CDR1 reads SGHRS; CDR2 reads YFSETQ. In DNA form, the CDR3 reads TGCGCCAGCAGCTTGGTACAGGGGGAAGAGACCCAGTACTTC. Translation: CASSLVQGEETQYF.

This clonotype was counted many times. The V call is TRBV29-1, the J call TRBJ1-2; TRBD1 might be the D (5 bases). Trimming pared 3 bases from V and 4 bases from J, leaving 15 bases between. The germline gives CDR1 SQVTM, CDR2 ANQGSEA. This CDR3 is 14 amino acids long. CDR3 loop: CSVEFKGFGYGYTF. CDR3 sequence (DNA): TGCAGCGTTGAGTTTAAGGGGTTCGGCTATGGCTACACCTTC.

The chain employs TRBV30 and TRBJ2-7; D not certain. V was shortened by 2 bases and J by 3 bases, with 11 bases between the two germline ends. The CDR3 extends over 13 amino acids. Germline V gives CDR1 GTSNPN, CDR2 SVGIG (reference sequence). CDR3 nucleotide sequence: TGTGCCTGGAGTACTCTCCCGGGCTACGAGCAGTACTTC. Encoded protein: CAWSTLPGYEQYF.

This clonotype was observed a few times. The rearrangement uses TRBV7-2 and TRBJ1-5, with TRBD1 matching 9 bases. With 2 bases clipped from V and 7 bases from J, the junction kept 6 bases outside the gene matches. This CDR3 comprises 15 residues. Looked up from germline, CDR1 is SGHTA and CDR2 is FQGNSA. This CDR3 is CASSLTGQGKQPQHF. CDR3 DNA: TGTGCCAGCAGCTTAACAGGACAGGGGAAGCAGCCCCAGCATTTT.

This clonotype was detected only a few times. V gene TRBV12-3 or TRBV12-4 combines with J gene TRBJ2-6; D may be TRBD1 or TRBD2 (5 bases each). This CDR3 is built from 16 residues. V gave up 6 bases and J gave up 2 bases, with 14 bases separating them. As DNA, the CDR3 is TGTGCCAGCAGCTTGGTTGGGGGAACTGGGGCCAACGTCCTGACTTTC. Amino acid sequence: CASSLVGGTGANVLTF.

In its sample, this clonotype was seen many times. The V call is TRBV4-1, the J call TRBJ2-7; the match to TRBD1 covers 7 bases. Germline V CDR1 and CDR2: MGHRA, YSYEKL. The V gene end was trimmed by 2 bases and the J gene end by 5 bases; junction bases not matched to a gene: 6. CDR3 length: 14 amino acids. The CDR3 nucleotides are TGCGCCAGCAGCCAACCGGGACAGTCCCACGAGCAGTACTTC. Its translation is CASSQPGQSHEQYF.

This clonotype was detected many times. The chain couples TRBV20-1 to TRBJ2-5; 10 bases match TRBD1. V shed 3 bases, J shed 5 bases, and the junction held 9 bases outside the gene matches. This CDR3 region has 15 residues. Germline V gene data show CDR1 as DFQATT and CDR2 as SNEGSKA (reference sequence). The CDR3 region is CSASEDRGRMETQYF. The CDR3 DNA sequence: TGCAGTGCTAGTGAAGACAGGGGGCGTATGGAGACCCAGTACTTC.

This clonotype occurred many times. The chain uses TRBV11-2 and TRBJ2-7; 8 bases are shared with TRBD1. There are 15 residues in the CDR3. The V gene's germline CDR1 is SGHAT and CDR2 FQNNGV. Germline trimming cut 5 bases from V and 3 bases from J; bases unmatched to any gene: 9. DNA of the CDR3: TGTGCCAGCAGCCTTCCCCAGGACAGGGTCTACGAGCAGTACTTC. Encoded protein: CASSLPQDRVYEQYF.

This clonotype was observed many times. This chain connects TRBV7-9 to TRBJ2-1; D gene unclear. This CDR3 spans 14 amino acids. Trimming removed 4 bases at V and 0 bases at J, with 7 bases between. Germline V CDR1 and CDR2: SEHNR, FQNEAQ (reference sequence). The chain's CDR3 is CASSSLSSYNEQFF. The CDR3 nucleotides are TGTGCCAGCAGCTCCCTTAGCTCCTACAATGAGCAGTTCTTC. Using reference TRBV7-9 and TRBJ2-1 for the parts outside the CDR3, the full variable domain is DTGVSQNPRHKITKRGQNVTFRCDPISEHNRLYWYRQTLGQGPEFLTYFQNEAQLEKSRLLSDRFSAERPKGSFSTLEIQRTEQGDSAMYLCASSSLSSYNEQFFGPGTRLTVL.

This clonotype occurred many times. The rearrangement uses TRBV5-1 and TRBJ2-1; 8 positions agree with TRBD2. The CDR3 is 18 residues long. The germline V gene has CDR1 SGHRS and CDR2 YFSETQ. With 0 bases clipped from V and 0 bases from J, the junction kept 8 bases outside the gene matches. The CDR3 spells CASSLASSGRSSYNEQFF. CDR3 coding DNA: TGCGCCAGCAGCTTGGCCTCTAGCGGGCGCAGCTCCTACAATGAGCAGTTCTTC.

In this sample, this clonotype turned up many times. This rearrangement joins TRBV10-2 to TRBJ2-3; 7 bases map to TRBD2. With V trimmed by 6 bases and J by 2 bases, 14 bases remained unmatched. The CDR3 is 17 residues long. Per germline, CDR1 WSHSY and CDR2 SAAADI. The CDR3 DNA follows: TGCGCCAGCAGGACCGACTATACAGCGGGGTACACAGATACGCAGTATTTT. Its translation is CASRTDYTAGYTDTQYF.

This clonotype was recorded many times. This chain joins TRBV12-3 or TRBV12-4 and TRBJ1-5; 7 positions agree with TRBD1. This CDR3 spans 14 amino acids. V lost 6 bases to trimming and J lost 7 bases; unmatched junction nucleotides: 9. CDR3 amino acids: CASSPVTGHQPQHF. CDR3 sequence (DNA): TGTGCCAGCAGCCCCGTGACAGGGCACCAGCCCCAGCATTTT.

This clonotype was seen many times. V and J are TRBV29-1 and TRBJ1-1; 8 bases are a match to TRBD1. Looked up from germline, CDR1 is SQVTM and CDR2 is ANQGSEA. The length of the CDR3 is 14 residues. V dropped 6 bases and J dropped 5; count of bases not matched to a gene: 11. The CDR3 is CSVETQGARTEAFF. CDR3 coding DNA: TGCAGCGTGGAAACCCAGGGGGCGCGAACTGAAGCTTTCTTT. Full variable domain (missing parts from reference TRBV29-1 and TRBJ1-1): SAVISQKPSRDICQRGTSLTIQCQVDSQVTMMFWYRQQPGQSLTLIATANQGSEATYESGFVIDKFPISRPNLTFSTLTVSNMSPEDSSIYLCSVETQGARTEAFFGQGTRLTVV.

This clonotype was counted at least ten times. The DNA for the CDR3 is TGCGCCAGCAGCTTAAACGCAGGGGGCTCCTACAATGAGCAGTTCTTC. Its translation is CASSLNAGGSYNEQFF. The V and J genes are TRBV5-1 and TRBJ2-1; 7 bases are shared with TRBD1. J lost 0 bases, V lost 2 bases, and 5 bases had no gene match. The CDR3 sequence is 16 residues long. CDR1 is SGHRS, CDR2 YFSETQ, per germline.